The 23 T cell receptor beta chains reported below all come from one sample, sequenced in a study of metastatic and nonmetastatic thyroid tumors. TCRdb recomputed clones from the PCR reads via MiXCR. Found here are about 82,000 clones, around 13% of them singletons; the top ten hold roughly 9.1%. Treatment of any kind had been given to no patient before thyroid surgery. Sequenced sample: tumor tissue. Source of these receptors: a female donor with papillary thyroid cancer or a benign thyroid nodule (not recorded which). Some clones in this sample may be carry-over from other donors' samples.

This clone came up many times. The chain uses TRBV7-3 and TRBJ2-2; the match to TRBD1 covers 10 bases. The ends lost 1 base at V and 6 bases at J; junction bases unmatched: 2. Germline CDR1 SGHTA, CDR2 FQGTGA. This CDR3 spans 15 amino acids. CDR3 sequence reads: CASSLIGTGAGELFF. CDR3 nucleotide sequence: TGTGCCAGCAGCTTAATTGGGACAGGGGCCGGGGAGCTGTTTTTT.

About this clone itself: A single base separates this from a much larger clone, so it may be a read error. CDR3 loop: CASSDPYGDTEELFF. The CDR3 nucleotides are TGTGCCAGCAGTGACCCCTATGGGGATACTGAAGAACTGTTTTTT. The gene calls are TRBV6-1 and TRBJ1-4; D not certain. This CDR3 has 15 amino acids. Germline lookup yields CDR1 MNHNS and CDR2 SASEGT.

The gene calls are TRBV4-1 and TRBJ2-5; D is ambiguous. Germline V gives CDR1 MGHRA, CDR2 YSYEKL. This CDR3 spans 14 amino acids. V dropped 1 base and J dropped 2 bases, with 8 bases sitting between them. CDR3 in DNA: TGCGCCAGCAGCCAAGGACTCGGTCAAGAGACCCAGTACTTC. This encodes CASSQGLGQETQYF.

For this clone: Just one base apart from a much larger clone, this may be a read error. The V and J genes are TRBV20-1 and TRBJ2-7; TRBD2 might be the D (5 bases). Per the germline V gene, CDR1 is DFQATT and CDR2 is SNEGSKA (reference sequence). V was clipped by 5 bases and J by 5 bases, with 16 bases between them. CDR3 size: 13 residues. The CDR3 nucleotides read TGCAGTGCTCCCTCGTGGGCCGGGAACGAGCAGTACTTC. Residues: CSAPSWAGNEQYF.

Of note for this clone: Other DNA sequences in this sample translate to the same CDR3. The chain couples TRBV5-6 to TRBJ2-1; 12 bases agree with TRBD1. Germline assignment: CDR1 SGHDT and CDR2 YYEEEE. This CDR3 has 17 residues. Germline trimming cut 4 bases from V and 6 bases from J; bases unmatched to any gene: 11. The chain's CDR3 is CASSPHGGQGASNEQFF. The CDR3, as DNA: TGTGCCAGCAGCCCGCACGGGGGACAGGGGGCTAGCAATGAGCAGTTCTTC.

This clone has at least ten counts. The V call is TRBV20-1, the J call TRBJ1-1, with 9 bases fitting TRBD1. There are 14 residues in the CDR3. CDR1 and CDR2 from the germline V gene are DFQATT and SNEGSKA (reference sequence). The V and J ends lost 7 bases and 5 bases, in that order; junction bases with no gene match: 11. The CDR3 region is CSVPGQGRFTEAFF. The CDR3, as DNA: TGCAGTGTACCGGGACAGGGAAGATTTACTGAAGCTTTCTTT.

The chain has TRBV5-1 and TRBJ2-7, with D possibly being TRBD1 (6 bases). Trimming removed 4 bases at V and 0 bases at J, with 14 bases between. The CDR3 runs 15 residues. CDR1 SGHRS and CDR2 YFSETQ come from the germline V gene. CDR3 loop: CASSGAGTCSYEQYF. The CDR3 region has the DNA TGCGCCAGCAGCGGAGCCGGGACATGCTCCTACGAGCAGTACTTC.

A few counts support this clone. The chain is built from TRBV5-4 and TRBJ1-1; D unclear. This CDR3 has 14 residues. Germline V gene sequence: CDR1 SGHNT, CDR2 YYREEE (reference sequence). V was clipped by 6 bases and J by 4 bases, with 16 bases between them. The CDR3 sequence is CASIPGVKGTEAFF. CDR3 nucleotide sequence: TGTGCCAGCATCCCCGGCGTAAAGGGCACTGAAGCTTTCTTT.

To note about this clone: The identical CDR3 is also encoded by other nucleotide sequences in the sample. This rearrangement joins TRBV5-1 to TRBJ2-1; D gene uncertain. Trimming took 4 bases from V and 6 from J, leaving 17 bases between them. Germline V gene sequence: CDR1 SGHRS, CDR2 YFSETQ. The CDR3 covers 15 residues. CDR3 DNA sequence: TGCGCCAGCAGCCTGGGGTCAATAGAAGGCAATGAGCAGTTCTTC. Translation gives CASSLGSIEGNEQFF. The variable domain in full, completed from reference TRBV5-1 and TRBJ2-1, reads KAGVTQTPRYLIKTRGQQVTLSCSPISGHRSVSWYQQTPGQGLQFLFEYFSETQRNKGNFPGRFSGRQFSNSRSEMNVSTLELGDSALYLCASSLGSIEGNEQFFGPGTRLTVL.

The chain joins TRBV20-1 to TRBJ2-3; perhaps TRBD2 as D (6 bases). Germline V gene sequence: CDR1 DFQATT, CDR2 SNEGSKA (reference sequence). V lost 8 bases, J lost 8 bases, and 20 bases lay in between. The CDR3 is 13 amino acids. CDR3 loop: CSFSSGGDFTQYF. The CDR3 nucleotides read TGCAGTTTTAGTTCAGGAGGGGACTTTACGCAGTATTTT.

Remarks on this clone: This clone may be a read error of a much larger clone one base away. The chain couples TRBV20-1 to TRBJ2-5; no firm D call. V dropped 3 bases and J dropped 5 bases, with 10 bases sitting between them. CDR3 length: 12 residues. CDR1 DFQATT and CDR2 SNEGSKA come from the germline V gene (reference sequence). CDR3 bases: TGCAGTGCTAGGGTAACGCGGGAGACCCAGTACTTC. It yields the protein CSARVTRETQYF.

This clone was detected many times. V usage is TRBV5-1 and J usage is TRBJ1-1; no reliable D call. Germline V lookup: CDR1 SGHRS, CDR2 YFSETQ. The CDR3 totals 14 residues. V was clipped by 0 bases and J by 5 bases, with 11 bases between them. For the CDR3, the DNA is TGCGCCAGCAGCTTGGCGTCTCTCAATACTGAAGCTTTCTTT. This encodes CASSLASLNTEAFF. The entire variable domain, with the rest obtained from reference TRBV5-1 and TRBJ1-1, is as follows: KAGVTQTPRYLIKTRGQQVTLSCSPISGHRSVSWYQQTPGQGLQFLFEYFSETQRNKGNFPGRFSGRQFSNSRSEMNVSTLELGDSALYLCASSLASLNTEAFFGQGTRLTVV.

Note on this clone: A read error is possible here, since a much larger clone lies one base away. The chain couples TRBV25-1 to TRBJ2-3; D possibly corresponds to TRBD1 (6 bases). The CDR3 is 14 amino acids. The germline gives CDR1 MGHDK, CDR2 SYGVNS. CDR3 in DNA: TGTTCCAGCAGTGAGGCAGGGGCATCAGATACGCAGTATTTT. It translates to CSSSEAGASDTQYF.

This clone occurred a few times. A much larger clone is a single base away; this may be a read error. Other DNA sequences within the sample encode an identical CDR3. The chain has TRBV27 and TRBJ1-1; D gene unclear. CDR3 size: 13 residues. V shed 5 bases and J shed 7 bases, with 14 bases lying between them. Looked up from germline, CDR1 is MNHEY and CDR2 is SMNVEV (reference sequence). The CDR3 DNA sequence: TGTGCCAGCAGTCTACCAGGTCTTAGTGAAGCTTTCTTT. It codes for CASSLPGLSEAFF.

This clone occurred a few times. This may stem from a read error, because a much larger clone lies one nucleotide away. V is TRBV5-1 and J is TRBJ2-5; D may match TRBD1 or TRBD2 (5 bases each). V gave up 3 bases and J gave up 5 bases, with 17 bases separating them. Germline V gene lookup returns CDR1 SGHRS and CDR2 YFSETQ. This CDR3 is 15 amino acids long. In DNA form, the CDR3 reads TGCGCCAGCAGCTCGGCCAGACAGAGGGAGGAGACCCAGTACTTC. It is translated as CASSSARQREETQYF.

This clone was picked up many times. CDR3 in DNA: TGTGCCAGCAAACCGGGACTAGCAGCCTCCTACGAGCAGTACTTC. Translation: CASKPGLAASYEQYF. V usage is TRBV6-1 and J usage is TRBJ2-7; 9 bases agree with TRBD2. CDR3 length equals 15 residues. V gave up 7 bases and J gave up 0 bases; unmatched junction bases: 7. Per the germline V gene, CDR1 is MNHNS and CDR2 is SASEGT.

There are many counts of this clone. The chain joins TRBV6-1 to TRBJ2-7, with a possible D match to TRBD1 (6 bases). Germline CDR1 and CDR2: MNHNS and SASEGT. V was cut by 7 bases and J by 7 bases, with 20 bases left in between. The CDR3 length is 14 residues. CDR3 sequence reads: CASTPTGGSGEQYF. The CDR3 DNA follows: TGTGCCAGCACCCCGACAGGAGGTTCGGGGGAGCAGTACTTC.

This clone was seen at least ten times. This chain joins TRBV30 and TRBJ1-6; D may be TRBD1 (5 bases). Trimming removed 4 bases from V and 4 bases from J, with 11 bases in between. CDR1 GTSNPN and CDR2 SVGIG come from the germline V gene (reference sequence). The CDR3 sequence is 14 residues long. CDR3 protein: CAWTEGKYNSPLHF. As DNA, the CDR3 is TGTGCCTGGACCGAGGGGAAGTATAATTCACCCCTCCACTTT.

This clone was observed a few times. One base away lies a much larger clone, so this may be a sequencing read error. J is TRBJ2-1 and V is TRBV2; D unresolved. The CDR3 runs to 15 residues. Germline assignment: CDR1 SNHLY and CDR2 FYNNEI. Deletions cut 5 bases from V and 2 bases from J, with 13 bases between. The CDR3 DNA sequence: TGTGCCAGCAGTAGAGAGGTCTTTGCCTACAATGAGCAGTTCTTC. Encoded protein: CASSREVFAYNEQFF.

Concerning this clone itself: This may stem from a read error, because a much larger clone lies one nucleotide away. The chain joins TRBV3-1 to TRBJ2-7; D unresolved. CDR3 length: 14 residues. Per the germline V gene, CDR1 is LGHDT and CDR2 is YNNKEL (reference sequence). The V end was cut by 1 base, the J end by 8 bases, with 15 bases between. The CDR3 spells CASSQGVGSYQQYF. The CDR3 DNA reads as TGTGCCAGCAGCCAAGGGGTCGGTTCGTACCAGCAGTACTTC.

This clone was seen repeatedly, ten times or more. J is TRBJ1-6 and V is TRBV20-1, with D tentatively TRBD1 (5 bases). Trimming stripped 6 bases from V and 0 bases from J, with 15 bases between. Germline lookup yields CDR1 DFQATT and CDR2 SNEGSKA (reference sequence). The CDR3 has 16 amino acids. DNA of the CDR3: TGCAGTGCCACCCGGGACTTGAGCTCCTATAATTCACCCCTCCACTTT. Translating it yields CSATRDLSSYNSPLHF.

This clone was detected many times. DNA of the CDR3: TGCGCCAGCAGCCCCCTGGGTGGGGACACTGAAGCTTTCTTT. Translating it yields CASSPLGGDTEAFF. The chain couples TRBV5-1 to TRBJ1-1; D is unclear. The CDR3 has 14 residues. V lost 4 bases, J lost 3 bases, and 13 bases lay in between. In germline, CDR1 is SGHRS, CDR2 YFSETQ.

There are a few counts of this clone. A much more abundant neighbour one base away suggests this may be a read error. Other nucleotide sequences from this sample produce the same CDR3. This chain links TRBV19 with TRBJ2-1, with D uncertain. V lost 8 bases to trimming and J lost 9 bases, with 17 bases between them. CDR1 is LNHDA, CDR2 SQIVND, per germline (reference sequence). This CDR3 has 13 amino acids. Written as DNA, the CDR3 is TGTGCCAGTCAAGTAACCAGGTCGGGTGAGCAGTTCTTC. Amino acids: CASQVTRSGEQFF.